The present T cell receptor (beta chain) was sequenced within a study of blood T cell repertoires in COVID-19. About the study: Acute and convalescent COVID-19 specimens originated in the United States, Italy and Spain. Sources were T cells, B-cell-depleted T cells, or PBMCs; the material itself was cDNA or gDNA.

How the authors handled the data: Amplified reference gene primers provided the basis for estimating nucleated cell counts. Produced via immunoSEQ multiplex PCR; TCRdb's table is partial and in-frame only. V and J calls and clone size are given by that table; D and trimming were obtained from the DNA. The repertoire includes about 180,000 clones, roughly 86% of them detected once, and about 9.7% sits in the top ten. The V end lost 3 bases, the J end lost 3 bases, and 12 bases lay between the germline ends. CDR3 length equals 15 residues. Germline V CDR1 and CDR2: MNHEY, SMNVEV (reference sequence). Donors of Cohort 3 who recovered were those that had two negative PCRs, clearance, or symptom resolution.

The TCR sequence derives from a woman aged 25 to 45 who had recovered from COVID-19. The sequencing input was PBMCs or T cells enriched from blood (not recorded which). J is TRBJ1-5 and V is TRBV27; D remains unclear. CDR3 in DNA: TGTGCCAGCAGTTTTTTCAGTAGCCTCAATCAGCCCCAGCATTTT. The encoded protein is CASSFFSSLNQPQHF.